This TCR beta chain was recovered during a study of memory CD4+ T cells and cytomegalovirus serostatus. TCRdb keeps only in-frame clones here, not all; method: immunoSEQ multiplex PCR. The sample carries around 44,000 clones, approximately 80% recorded once. Study-level findings and limits: Of around 160 reported CMV TCRbeta sequences, some 70 were found in memory CD4+ repertoires.

This clone has more than one count but fewer than ten. The antigen is not known. The sort gate was single viable CD3+CD4+CD8-CD45RO+ cells for memory CD4+ T cells. After thawing, CD4+ T cells were positively selected. The sequence was obtained from an adult in good health and CMV-seronegative. The sample was memory CD4+ T cells from blood.

The CDR3 nucleotides are TGTGCCACCGCCCTAAACAGGGGTAACACTGAAGCTTTCTTT. It specifies CATALNRGNTEAFF. The chain recombines TRBV28 with TRBJ1-1; 7 bases agree with TRBD1. The CDR3 sequence is 14 residues long. The trim removed 10 bases at V and 2 bases at J, leaving 10 bases unmatched. CDR1 and CDR2 from the germline V gene are MDHEN and SYDVKM.